Included here is one TCR beta chain sequence, with context. The CDR3 covers 12 residues. Trimming stripped 5 bases from V and 5 bases from J, with 12 bases between. CDR1 is SQVTM and CDR2 is ANQGSEA in the germline V gene. In the original workflow: Reference gene primers were amplified, and this amplification served to estimate nucleated cell counts. Assay: immunoSEQ multiplex PCR; the TCRdb copy retains only in-frame clones and omits some. Clonal size and the V and J genes are those of that table, whereas D and trimming came from the DNA. Among fewer than 90,000 clones, 75% to 90% were seen once, and the ten largest hold about 15%. The entry originates in a study of blood T cell repertoires in COVID-19. Whole-study context: Acute-phase and convalescent COVID-19 samples originated in the United States, Italy and Spain. In each case, the material was cDNA or gDNA derived from T cells, B-cell-depleted T cells, or PBMCs.

The chain joins TRBV29-1 to TRBJ2-5; D is possibly TRBD1 (6 bases). This clonotype originated in a male donor with acute or convalescent COVID-19. Input material: peripheral blood. CDR3: CSVTGSAETQYF. In nucleotides, the CDR3 is TGCAGCGTTACAGGGTCCGCGGAGACCCAGTACTTC.